The 3 T cell receptor beta chains in this list originate from one sample, sequenced in a study of human T cells and chemical hapten exposure. Researchers extracted total RNA from unfractionated whole blood. TCRdb reanalysed the 5' RACE reads using MiXCR and keeps one entry per CDR3 protein. This table holds 81,000 or so distinct CDR3 sequences, about 8% found once. The receptors derive from a male donor in good health.

The chain employs TRBV6-6 and TRBJ1-3; D not resolved. The length of the CDR3 is 15 residues. Trimming took 2 bases from V and 0 from J, leaving 8 bases between them. The V gene's germline CDR1 is MNHNY and CDR2 SVGAGI (reference sequence). CDR3 loop: CASSYGSLSGNTIYF. In DNA, the CDR3 is TGTGCCAGCAGTTACGGGTCACTCTCTGGAAACACCATATATTTT.

This clonotype was seen at least ten times. The chain employs TRBV11-1 and TRBJ2-1; D is unclear. From germline, CDR1 is SGHAT and CDR2 FQDESV (reference sequence). V was shortened by 4 bases and J by 6 bases, with 7 bases between the two germline ends. This CDR3 has 12 amino acids. The CDR3 region is CASSSQANEQFF. The CDR3 bases are TGTGCCAGCAGCTCGCAGGCCAATGAGCAGTTCTTC.

For the CDR3, the DNA is TGCGCCAGCAGCTCAGGACGGCGTGGAGAGCAGTACTTC. It specifies CASSSGRRGEQYF. The chain recombines TRBV5-1 with TRBJ2-7; no reliable D call. V lost 3 bases and J lost 7, with 14 bases in between. Germline values: CDR1 SGHRS, CDR2 YFSETQ. This CDR3 comprises 13 residues.